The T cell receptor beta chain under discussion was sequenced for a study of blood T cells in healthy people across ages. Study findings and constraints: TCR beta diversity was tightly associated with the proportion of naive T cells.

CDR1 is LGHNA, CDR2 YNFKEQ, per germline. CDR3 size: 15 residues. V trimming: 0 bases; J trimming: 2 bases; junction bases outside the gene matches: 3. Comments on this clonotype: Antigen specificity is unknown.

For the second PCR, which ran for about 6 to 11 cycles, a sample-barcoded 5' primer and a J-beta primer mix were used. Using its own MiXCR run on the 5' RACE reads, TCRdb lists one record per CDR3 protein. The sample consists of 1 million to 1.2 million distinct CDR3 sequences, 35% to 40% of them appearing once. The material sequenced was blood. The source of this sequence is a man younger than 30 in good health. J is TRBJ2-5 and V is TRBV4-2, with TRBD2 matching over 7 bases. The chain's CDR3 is CASSQETLAQETQYF. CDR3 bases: TGTGCCAGCAGCCAAGAGACACTAGCGCAAGAGACCCAGTACTTC.